This T cell receptor (beta chain) was sequenced in a study of shared T cell receptors in the human thymus. The assay was immunoSEQ multiplex PCR, and TCRdb's table has in-frame clones only and misses some. The data show hundreds of thousands of clones, with approximately 85% seen just once and roughly 0.01% held by the top ten. The V and J ends lost 2 bases and 0 bases respectively, with 14 bases between them. The CDR3 extends over 17 amino acids. CDR1 is MNHNS, CDR2 SASEGT, per germline. The same specimen was also included in a second study, on human thymus T cells. That report notes: Healthy Finnish infants having corrective surgery for congenital heart defects served as donors. Thymic resections from corrective heart surgery supplied the tissue.

The chain uses TRBV6-1 and TRBJ2-1; a weak D match, TRBD1 (6 bases). Sequencing input: thymocytes. This sequence originates from a girl under two years old with a congenital heart defect. The chain's CDR3 is CASSESRGSLSYNEQFF. The CDR3 DNA reads TGTGCCAGCAGTGAAAGTAGGGGGTCCCTCTCCTACAATGAGCAGTTCTTC.